Presented here are 23 T cell receptor beta chains from one specimen sequenced in a study of regulatory T cells in long-lasting Graves disease. The sample's time point: newly diagnosed GD, antithyroid drugs for less than 3 months. PBMC-extracted RNA yielded the TCR library. The authors built TCR beta libraries using iRepertoire HTBI primers and Arm-PCR of CDR3 regions. TCRdb re-analysed the multiplex PCR reads in MiXCR, keeping a single row per CDR3 protein. The data hold 620,000 or so distinct CDR3 sequences, with around 15% observed a single time. The same data also went into a second study, on T cells in Graves' hyperthyroidism and ophthalmopathy.

Sequencing used peripheral blood mononuclear cells (PBMCs), obtained at new diagnosis, from a patient treated with antithyroid drugs. The receptor set was obtained from a woman aged 25 to 45 with Graves disease.

V and J are TRBV27 and TRBJ2-1; 10 nucleotides line up with TRBD1. V dropped 7 bases and J dropped 4; count of bases not matched to a gene: 7. This CDR3 comprises 15 residues. Germline assignment: CDR1 MNHEY and CDR2 SMNVEV (reference sequence). This chain's CDR3 is CASTDLGQGYNEQFF. The CDR3 DNA is TGTGCCAGCACGGACTTGGGACAGGGGTACAATGAGCAGTTCTTC.

This clonotype was observed many times. The chain employs TRBV27 and TRBJ2-5, with 8 positions matching TRBD1. Trimming removed 4 bases from V and 4 bases from J; junction bases left unmatched: 2. The germline V gene has CDR1 MNHEY and CDR2 SMNVEV (reference sequence). This CDR3 has 13 residues. The CDR3 loop is CASSWTGTETQYF. Here the CDR3 DNA reads TGTGCCAGCAGTTGGACAGGGACAGAGACCCAGTACTTC.

The gene calls are TRBV7-9 and TRBJ2-1; 13 positions match TRBD2. The CDR3 is 15 amino acids. The ends lost 5 bases at V and 7 bases at J; junction bases unmatched: 5. Germline CDR1 SEHNR, CDR2 FQNEAQ (reference sequence). The CDR3 sequence: CASSRTSGSLNEQFF. Here the CDR3 DNA reads TGTGCCAGCAGCAGGACTAGCGGGAGTCTGAATGAGCAGTTCTTC.

In its sample, this clonotype was seen many times. This chain joins TRBV28 and TRBJ2-7, with D perhaps assigned TRBD1 or TRBD2 (6 bases each). Trimming took off 1 base at V and 3 bases at J, with 19 bases between the two ends. The germline V gene encodes CDR1 MDHEN and CDR2 SYDVKM. The CDR3 is made up of 17 amino acids. CDR3 region: CASSLLGGANPDYEQYF. The CDR3 DNA is TGTGCCAGCAGTTTATTGGGGGGCGCTAATCCGGACTACGAGCAGTACTTC.

The chain employs TRBV10-3 and TRBJ2-3; 10 positions match TRBD2. Germline assignment: CDR1 ENHRY and CDR2 SYGVKD. The CDR3 runs 15 residues. V was pared by 6 bases and J by 2 bases, with 5 bases of the junction left unmatched. The CDR3 DNA sequence: TGTGCCATCAGAGGGACTAGCGAATTCACAGATACGCAGTATTTT. Encoded protein: CAIRGTSEFTDTQYF.

This clonotype was picked up many times. The rearrangement uses TRBV28 and TRBJ1-3; no clear D. This CDR3 spans 13 amino acids. Trimming cost V 5 bases and J 7 bases, with 12 bases left between them. From germline, CDR1 is MDHEN and CDR2 SYDVKM. Here the CDR3 reads CASSPRIENTIYF. The CDR3, as DNA: TGTGCCAGCAGTCCGCGTATAGAGAACACCATATATTTT.

With regard to this clonotype: A much bigger clone sits one base away, suggesting this may be a read error. The rearrangement uses TRBV3-1 and TRBJ1-1; D call uncertain. The CDR3 contains 13 residues. Germline V lookup: CDR1 LGHDT, CDR2 YNNKEL (reference sequence). CDR3 residues: CAGSQVERTEAFF. The CDR3, as DNA: TGTGCCGGCAGCCAAGTGGAAAGGACTGAAGCTTTCTTT.

This clonotype was seen ten or more times. The chain is built from TRBV11-2 and TRBJ2-5; no clear D. The CDR3 sequence is 11 residues long. Trimming stripped 8 bases from V and 3 bases from J, with 7 bases between. Germline assignment: CDR1 SGHAT and CDR2 FQNNGV. The DNA for the CDR3 is TGTGCCAGCGCGAGGAAAGAGACCCAGTACTTC. Translated, it gives CASARKETQYF.

This clonotype has a handful of counts. This chain joins TRBV9 and TRBJ1-3; TRBD1 agrees at 7 bases. The CDR3 is made up of 19 amino acids. Germline assignment: CDR1 SGDLS and CDR2 YYNGEE. After removal of 1 base from V and 2 bases from J, the junction contained 15 bases not matched to a gene. The CDR3 here is CASSVSIQTSGGPGNTIYF. CDR3 coding DNA: TGTGCCAGCAGCGTATCAATCCAAACTTCAGGGGGACCTGGAAACACCATATATTTT.

In this sample, this clonotype turned up many times. This CDR3 reads CASSPRGLGYGYTF. In DNA, the CDR3 is TGTGCCAGCAGCCCGAGAGGCTTGGGCTATGGCTACACCTTC. V usage is TRBV13 and J usage is TRBJ1-2; D remains ambiguous. The CDR3 has 14 amino acids. Looked up from germline, CDR1 is PRHDT and CDR2 is FYEKMQ (reference sequence). The germline V and J ends were trimmed by 5 bases and 4 bases, with 14 bases remaining between them.

The chain joins TRBV29-1 to TRBJ2-1; D gene unclear. V dropped 5 bases and J dropped 3 bases, with 8 bases sitting between them. Germline V gene data show CDR1 as SQVTM and CDR2 as ANQGSEA. CDR3 length: 12 amino acids. CDR3: CSVLSFYNEQFF. DNA for the CDR3: TGCAGCGTTCTGAGTTTCTACAATGAGCAGTTCTTC.

This clonotype has ten or more counts. The gene calls are TRBV2 and TRBJ2-7, with D hard to call. The length of the CDR3 is 11 residues. Germline assignment: CDR1 SNHLY and CDR2 FYNNEI. Trimming left V 10 bases short and J 7 bases short, with 14 bases between. The CDR3 sequence: CATSRRWEQYF. DNA of the CDR3: TGTGCCACCTCACGGAGATGGGAGCAGTACTTC.

This clonotype has a count of ten or more. The chain combines TRBV20-1 with TRBJ2-3; unclear D gene. Germline V gene lookup returns CDR1 DFQATT and CDR2 SNEGSKA (reference sequence). The CDR3 has 14 amino acids. V shed 0 bases and J shed 0 bases, with 7 bases lying between them. CDR3 DNA: TGCAGTGCTAGAGAGCTGGGTAGCACAGATACGCAGTATTTT. This encodes CSARELGSTDTQYF.

J is TRBJ1-2 and V is TRBV4-2; no definite D call. The CDR3 has 12 amino acids. V was cut by 2 bases and J by 3 bases, with 4 bases left in between. From germline, CDR1 is LGHNA and CDR2 YNFKEQ. CDR3 amino acids: CASSQSDYGYTF. CDR3 nucleotides: TGTGCCAGCAGCCAATCCGACTATGGCTACACCTTC.

This clonotype was seen repeatedly, ten times or more. This sequence joins TRBV6-2 or TRBV6-3 and TRBJ1-1; 9 nucleotides agree with TRBD1. There are 15 residues in the CDR3. CDR1 and CDR2 (germline): MNHEY, SVGEGT. V was pared by 5 bases and J by 5 bases, with 9 bases of the junction left unmatched. CDR3 DNA sequence: TGTGCCAGCAGTCCTCCGGGGACAGGGTCTACTGAAGCTTTCTTT. Translated, it gives CASSPPGTGSTEAFF.

This clonotype has a count of ten or more. This chain links TRBV3-1 with TRBJ2-3; 7 bases are a match to TRBD1. Germline-derived CDR1 and CDR2 are LGHDT and YNNKEL (reference sequence). The V segment lost 3 bases and the J segment 3 bases; nucleotides outside the gene matches: 3. The CDR3 totals 14 residues. The DNA of the CDR3 is TGTGCCAGCAGCCAGACAGGGCGTACAGATACGCAGTATTTT. Protein sequence: CASSQTGRTDTQYF.

The gene calls are TRBV19 and TRBJ1-3, with TRBD1 as a possible D gene (5 bases). Germline V gene data show CDR1 as LNHDA and CDR2 as SQIVND (reference sequence). V lost 11 bases and J 1 base, leaving 27 bases between the germline ends. This CDR3 has 18 amino acids. CDR3 amino acids: CASYGANRIRGSGNTIYF. The CDR3 nucleotides are TGTGCCTCCTACGGGGCTAACCGAATACGGGGGTCTGGAAACACCATATATTTT.

This clonotype was counted at least ten times. This chain links TRBV7-2 with TRBJ1-1; D not resolved. CDR3 size: 17 residues. From germline, CDR1 is SGHTA and CDR2 FQGNSA. Trimming cost V 5 bases and J 6 bases, with 25 bases left between them. The CDR3 here is CASSKSPLRAVGSEAFF. CDR3 in DNA: TGTGCCAGCAGCAAATCTCCATTACGGGCAGTTGGGTCTGAAGCTTTCTTT. The variable domain in full, with the rest retrieved from reference TRBV7-2 and TRBJ1-1, is GAGVSQSPSNKVTEKGKDVELRCDPISGHTALYWYRQSLGQGLEFLIYFQGNSAPDKSGLPSDRFSAERTGGSVSTLTIQRTQQEDSAVYLCASSKSPLRAVGSEAFFGQGTRLTVV.

This clonotype was counted only a few times. V gene TRBV7-8 combines with J gene TRBJ2-1, with D unresolved. The CDR3 extends over 15 amino acids. Germline V gene data show CDR1 as SGHVS and CDR2 as FQNEAQ. V gave up 5 bases and J gave up 8 bases, with 19 bases separating them. CDR3 sequence reads: CASSRGAILRDEQFF. The CDR3 nucleotides read TGTGCCAGCAGCCGTGGAGCCATACTTAGGGATGAGCAGTTCTTC.

Notes on this clonotype: An end of the junction differs from the germline gene, which may be a read error. The V call is TRBV7-7, the J call TRBJ2-3; 7 bases match TRBD1. The CDR3 is 15 amino acids. The germline V gene has CDR1 SSHAT and CDR2 FNYEAQ (reference sequence). The CDR3 region has the DNA TGTGCTAGCAGCTTAGGACAGGCCCTCACAGATACGCAGTATTTT. This sequence encodes CASSLGQALTDTQYF.

This clonotype was seen at least ten times. The chain joins TRBV28 to TRBJ2-7, with 7 bases fitting TRBD1. The CDR3 covers 16 residues. V gave up 7 bases and J gave up 4 bases; unmatched junction bases: 16. Germline V lookup: CDR1 MDHEN, CDR2 SYDVKM. The CDR3 loop is CASNWALDRTVYEQYF. The CDR3 DNA sequence: TGTGCCAGCAACTGGGCCCTGGACAGGACGGTTTACGAGCAGTACTTC.

This clonotype came up once. It may be a read error: a sequence one base away is much more abundant. V gene TRBV6-2 or TRBV6-3 combines with J gene TRBJ2-2; a weak D match, TRBD2 (6 bases). CDR1 and CDR2 (germline): MNHEY, SVGEGT. The CDR3 length is 12 residues. The CDR3 DNA reads TGTGCCAGCACGGATAACACCGGGGGGCTGTTTTTT. The encoded protein is CASTDNTGGLFF.

This clonotype was counted between two and nine times. The genes are TRBV3-1 and TRBJ2-2; D is unresolved. The CDR3 spans 12 residues. CDR1 and CDR2 from the germline V gene are LGHDT and YNNKEL (reference sequence). Trimming pared 8 bases from V and 4 bases from J, leaving 8 bases between. CDR3 nucleotide sequence: TGTGCCAGCCCCGCCTCCACCGGGGAGCTGTTTTTT. Translation gives CASPASTGELFF. Full variable domain (remainder filled in from reference TRBV3-1 and TRBJ2-2): DTAVSQTPKYLVTQMGNDKSIKCEQNLGHDTMYWYKQDSKKFLKIMFSYNNKELIINETVPNRFSPKSPDKAHLNLHINSLELGDSAVYFCASPASTGELFFGEGSRLTVL.